This T cell receptor beta chain was sequenced in a study of T cells in Graves' hyperthyroidism and ophthalmopathy. Study-wide context: Peripheral blood draws took place at initial diagnosis, ahead of any treatment.

Active moderate-to-severe ophthalmopathy, Clinical Activity Score at least 3, NOSPECS at least 4, under 3 months' duration. Clinical symptoms, serum thyroxine, TRAb, thyroid ultrasound and orbital computed tomography established diagnosis. TCR beta CDR3 regions were amplified from RNA. The HTBI primer set was used in a first-round RT-PCR of the TCR CDR3. Each CDR3 protein is one row after TCRdb ran MiXCR on the multiplex PCR reads. The repertoire has about 260,000 distinct CDR3 sequences, about 15% of them found once; the top ten carry about 29%. The CDR3 extends over 14 amino acids. The germline V gene encodes CDR1 MDHEN and CDR2 SYDVKM. V gave up 6 bases and J gave up 7 bases, with 18 bases separating them. There are many counts of this clonotype. Its target is not known. Study-level points and caveats: A model of 13 V-J features distinguished ophthalmopathy from stable hyperthyroidism.

Sequencing was performed on blood. The chain is built from TRBV28 and TRBJ2-5; D may be TRBD2 (7 bases). This TCR derives from a woman younger than 30 with Graves' ophthalmopathy. The CDR3 DNA follows: TGTGCCAGCAGCACTCGGGGGGCCCCGGGGACCCAGTACTTC. Amino acid sequence: CASSTRGAPGTQYF.